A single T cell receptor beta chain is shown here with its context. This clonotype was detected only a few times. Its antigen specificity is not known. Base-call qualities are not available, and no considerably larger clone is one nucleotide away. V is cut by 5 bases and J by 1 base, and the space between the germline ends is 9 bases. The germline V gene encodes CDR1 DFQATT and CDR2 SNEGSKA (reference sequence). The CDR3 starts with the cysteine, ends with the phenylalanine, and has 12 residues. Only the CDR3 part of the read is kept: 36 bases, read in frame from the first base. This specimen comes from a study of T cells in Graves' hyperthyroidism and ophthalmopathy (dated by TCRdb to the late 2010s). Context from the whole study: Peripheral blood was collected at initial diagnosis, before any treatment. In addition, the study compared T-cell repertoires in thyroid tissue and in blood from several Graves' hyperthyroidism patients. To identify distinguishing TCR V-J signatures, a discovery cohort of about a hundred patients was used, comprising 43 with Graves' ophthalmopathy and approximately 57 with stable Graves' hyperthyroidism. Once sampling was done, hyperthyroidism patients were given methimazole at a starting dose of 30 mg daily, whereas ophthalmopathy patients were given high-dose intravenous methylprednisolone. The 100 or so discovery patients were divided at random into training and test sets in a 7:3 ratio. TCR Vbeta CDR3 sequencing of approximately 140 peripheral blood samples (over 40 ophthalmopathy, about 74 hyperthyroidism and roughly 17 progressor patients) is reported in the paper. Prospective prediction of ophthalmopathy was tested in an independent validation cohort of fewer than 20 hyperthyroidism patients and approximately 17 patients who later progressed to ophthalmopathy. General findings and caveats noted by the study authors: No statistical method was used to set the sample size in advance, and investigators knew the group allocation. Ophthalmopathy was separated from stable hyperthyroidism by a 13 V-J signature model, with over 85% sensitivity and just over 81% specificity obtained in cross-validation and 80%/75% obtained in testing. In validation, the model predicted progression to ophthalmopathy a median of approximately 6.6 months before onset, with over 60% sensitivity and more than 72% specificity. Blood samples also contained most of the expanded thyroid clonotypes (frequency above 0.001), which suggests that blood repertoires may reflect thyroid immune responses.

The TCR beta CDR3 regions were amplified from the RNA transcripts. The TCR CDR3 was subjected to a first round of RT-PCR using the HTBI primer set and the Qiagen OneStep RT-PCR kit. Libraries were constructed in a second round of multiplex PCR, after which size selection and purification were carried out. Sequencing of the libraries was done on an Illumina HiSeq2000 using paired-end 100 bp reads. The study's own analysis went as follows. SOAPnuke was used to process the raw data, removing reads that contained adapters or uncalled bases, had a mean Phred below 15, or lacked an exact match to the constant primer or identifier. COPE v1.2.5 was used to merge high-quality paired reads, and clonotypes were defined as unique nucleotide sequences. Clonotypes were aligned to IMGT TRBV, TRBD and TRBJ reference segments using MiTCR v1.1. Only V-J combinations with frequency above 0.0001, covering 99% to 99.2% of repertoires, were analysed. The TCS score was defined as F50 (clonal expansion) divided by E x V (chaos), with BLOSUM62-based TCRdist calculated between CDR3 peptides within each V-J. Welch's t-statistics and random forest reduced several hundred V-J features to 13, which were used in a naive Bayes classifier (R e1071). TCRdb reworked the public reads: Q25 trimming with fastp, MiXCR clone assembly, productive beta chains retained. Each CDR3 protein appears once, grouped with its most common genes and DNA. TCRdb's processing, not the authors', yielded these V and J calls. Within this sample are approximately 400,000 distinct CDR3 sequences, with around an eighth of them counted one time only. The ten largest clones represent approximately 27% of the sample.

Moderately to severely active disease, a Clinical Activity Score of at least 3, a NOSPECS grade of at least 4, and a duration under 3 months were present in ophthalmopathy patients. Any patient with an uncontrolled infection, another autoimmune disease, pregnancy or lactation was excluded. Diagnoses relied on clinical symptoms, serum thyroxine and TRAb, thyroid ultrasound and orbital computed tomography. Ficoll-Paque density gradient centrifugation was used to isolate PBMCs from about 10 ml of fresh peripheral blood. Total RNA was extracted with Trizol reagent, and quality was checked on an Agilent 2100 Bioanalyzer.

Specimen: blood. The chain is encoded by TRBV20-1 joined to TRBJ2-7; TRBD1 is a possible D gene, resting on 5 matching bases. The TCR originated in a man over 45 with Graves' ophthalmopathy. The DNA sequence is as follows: TGCAGTGCTCAGACAGTTTCCTACGAGCAGTACTTC. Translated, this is CSAQTVSYEQYF.